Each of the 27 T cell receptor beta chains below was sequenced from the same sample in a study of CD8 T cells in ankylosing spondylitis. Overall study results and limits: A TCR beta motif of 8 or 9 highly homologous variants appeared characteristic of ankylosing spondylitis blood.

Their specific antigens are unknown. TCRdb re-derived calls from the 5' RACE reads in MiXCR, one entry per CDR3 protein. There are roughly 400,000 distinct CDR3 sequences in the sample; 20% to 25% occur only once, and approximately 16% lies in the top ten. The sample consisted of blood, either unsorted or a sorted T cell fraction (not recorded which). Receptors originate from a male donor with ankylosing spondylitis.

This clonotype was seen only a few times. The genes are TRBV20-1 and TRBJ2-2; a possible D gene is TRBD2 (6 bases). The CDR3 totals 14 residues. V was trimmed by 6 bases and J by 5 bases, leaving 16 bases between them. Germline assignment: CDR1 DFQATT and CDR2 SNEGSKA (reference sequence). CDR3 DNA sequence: TGCAGTGCCACCCACGGGGGATTTACCGGGGAGCTGTTTTTT. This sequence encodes CSATHGGFTGELFF.

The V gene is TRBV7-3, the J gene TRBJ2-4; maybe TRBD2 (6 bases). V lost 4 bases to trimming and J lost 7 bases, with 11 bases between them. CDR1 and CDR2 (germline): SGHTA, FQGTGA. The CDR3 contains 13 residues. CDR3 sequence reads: CASSSGDSNIQYF. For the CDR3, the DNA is TGTGCCAGCAGCTCCGGGGACTCGAACATTCAGTACTTC.

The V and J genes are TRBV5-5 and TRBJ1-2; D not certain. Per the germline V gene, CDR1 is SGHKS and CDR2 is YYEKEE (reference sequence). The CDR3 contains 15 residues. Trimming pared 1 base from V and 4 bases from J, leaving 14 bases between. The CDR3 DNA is TGTGCCAGCAGCTTGTCTCAGAGAGAGACCTATGGCTACACCTTC. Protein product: CASSLSQRETYGYTF.

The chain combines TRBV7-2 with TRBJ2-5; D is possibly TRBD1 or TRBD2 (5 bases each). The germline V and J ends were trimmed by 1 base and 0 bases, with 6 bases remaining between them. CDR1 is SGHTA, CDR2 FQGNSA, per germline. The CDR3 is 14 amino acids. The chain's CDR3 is CASSLGGYQETQYF. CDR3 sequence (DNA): TGTGCCAGCAGCTTAGGGGGGTACCAAGAGACCCAGTACTTC.

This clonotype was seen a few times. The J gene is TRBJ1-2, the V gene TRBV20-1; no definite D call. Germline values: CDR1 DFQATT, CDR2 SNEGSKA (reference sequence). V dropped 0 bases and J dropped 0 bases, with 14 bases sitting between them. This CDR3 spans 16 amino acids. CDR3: CSARDSALGSNYGYTF. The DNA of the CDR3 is TGCAGTGCTAGAGATTCGGCCTTGGGATCTAACTATGGCTACACCTTC.

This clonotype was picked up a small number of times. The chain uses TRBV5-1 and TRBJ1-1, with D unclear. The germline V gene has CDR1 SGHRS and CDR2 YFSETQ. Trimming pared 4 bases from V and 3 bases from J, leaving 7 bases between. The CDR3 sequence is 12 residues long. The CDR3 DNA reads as TGCGCCAGCAGCCAGTTTGACACTGAAGCTTTCTTT. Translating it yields CASSQFDTEAFF. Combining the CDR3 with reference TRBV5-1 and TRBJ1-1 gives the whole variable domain KAGVTQTPRYLIKTRGQQVTLSCSPISGHRSVSWYQQTPGQGLQFLFEYFSETQRNKGNFPGRFSGRQFSNSRSEMNVSTLELGDSALYLCASSQFDTEAFFGQGTRLTVV.

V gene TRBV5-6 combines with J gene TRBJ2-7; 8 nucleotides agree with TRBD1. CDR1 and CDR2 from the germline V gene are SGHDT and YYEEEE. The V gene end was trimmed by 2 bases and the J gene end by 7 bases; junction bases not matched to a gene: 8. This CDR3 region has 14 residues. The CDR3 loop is CASSFLTGVGEQYF. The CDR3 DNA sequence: TGTGCCAGCAGCTTTCTGACAGGGGTGGGTGAGCAGTACTTC.

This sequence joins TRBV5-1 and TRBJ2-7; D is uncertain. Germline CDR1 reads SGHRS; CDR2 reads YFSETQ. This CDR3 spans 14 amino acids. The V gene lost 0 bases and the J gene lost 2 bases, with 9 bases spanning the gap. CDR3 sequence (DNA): TGCGCCAGCAGCTTGGACACGGTGACCTACGAGCAGTACTTC. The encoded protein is CASSLDTVTYEQYF.

The CDR3 reads CASSLPEMRSYEQYF. CDR3 DNA: TGTGCCAGCAGTTTGCCCGAGATGAGATCCTACGAGCAGTACTTC. This chain uses TRBV28 with TRBJ2-7; unclear D gene. Between the trimmed V and J ends, which lost 3 bases and 1 base, there was a span of 13 bases. CDR1 and CDR2 (germline): MDHEN, SYDVKM. This CDR3 has 15 residues.

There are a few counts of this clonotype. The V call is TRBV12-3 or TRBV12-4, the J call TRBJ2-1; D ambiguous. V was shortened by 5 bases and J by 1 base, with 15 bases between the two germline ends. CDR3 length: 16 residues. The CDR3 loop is CASSPRFGVSYNEQFF. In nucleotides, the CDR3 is TGTGCCAGCAGTCCCCGTTTTGGGGTGTCCTACAATGAGCAGTTCTTC.

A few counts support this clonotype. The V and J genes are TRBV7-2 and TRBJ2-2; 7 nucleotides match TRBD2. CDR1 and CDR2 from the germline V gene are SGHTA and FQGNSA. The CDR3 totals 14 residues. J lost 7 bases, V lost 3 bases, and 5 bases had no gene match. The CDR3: CASSFSGGRGELFF. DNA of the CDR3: TGTGCCAGCAGCTTTTCGGGAGGCCGCGGGGAGCTGTTTTTT.

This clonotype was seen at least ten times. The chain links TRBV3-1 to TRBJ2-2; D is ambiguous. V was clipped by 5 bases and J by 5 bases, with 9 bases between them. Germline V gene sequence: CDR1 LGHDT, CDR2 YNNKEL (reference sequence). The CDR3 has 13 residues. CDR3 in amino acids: CASSFLGTGELFF. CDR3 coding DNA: TGTGCCAGCAGCTTCCTCGGGACCGGGGAGCTGTTTTTT.

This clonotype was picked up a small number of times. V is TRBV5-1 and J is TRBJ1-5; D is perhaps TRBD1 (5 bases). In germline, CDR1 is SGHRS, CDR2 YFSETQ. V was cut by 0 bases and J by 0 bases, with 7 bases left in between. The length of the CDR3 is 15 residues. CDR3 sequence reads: CASSLAGGSNQPQHF. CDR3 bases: TGCGCCAGCAGCTTGGCGGGGGGTAGCAATCAGCCCCAGCATTTT.

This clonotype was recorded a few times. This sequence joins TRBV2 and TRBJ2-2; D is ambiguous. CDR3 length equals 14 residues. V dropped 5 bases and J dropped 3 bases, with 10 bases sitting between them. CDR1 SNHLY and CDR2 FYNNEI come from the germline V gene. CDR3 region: CASSSLAYTGELFF. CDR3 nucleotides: TGTGCCAGCAGTTCCCTCGCGTACACCGGGGAGCTGTTTTTT.

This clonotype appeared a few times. CDR3: CASSTTGVASGAPHNEQFF. The CDR3 region has the DNA TGTGCCAGCAGCACCACAGGGGTGGCTAGCGGAGCACCCCACAATGAGCAGTTCTTC. This chain connects TRBV28 to TRBJ2-1; TRBD1 or TRBD2 may be the D gene (7 bases each). Germline V gene data show CDR1 as MDHEN and CDR2 as SYDVKM. Trimming took off 6 bases at V and 5 bases at J, with 29 bases between the two ends. The CDR3 loop spans 19 amino acids.

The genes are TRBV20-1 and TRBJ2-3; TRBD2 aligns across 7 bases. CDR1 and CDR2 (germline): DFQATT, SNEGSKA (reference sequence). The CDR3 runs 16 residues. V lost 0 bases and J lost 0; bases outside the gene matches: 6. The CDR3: CSARDRAGASTDTQYF. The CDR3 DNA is TGCAGTGCTAGAGATCGGGCGGGAGCTAGCACAGATACGCAGTATTTT.

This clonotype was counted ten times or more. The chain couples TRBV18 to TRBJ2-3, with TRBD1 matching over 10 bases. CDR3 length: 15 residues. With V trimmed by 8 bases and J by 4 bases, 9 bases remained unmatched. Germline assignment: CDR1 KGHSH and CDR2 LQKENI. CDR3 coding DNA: TGTGCCAGCAGCCCTGGGACAGGGGCGGCAGATACGCAGTATTTT. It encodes CASSPGTGAADTQYF.

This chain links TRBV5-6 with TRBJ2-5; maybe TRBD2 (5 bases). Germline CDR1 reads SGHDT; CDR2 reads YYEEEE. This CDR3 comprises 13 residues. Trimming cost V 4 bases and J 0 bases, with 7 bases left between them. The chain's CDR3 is CASSPDYQETQYF. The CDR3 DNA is TGTGCCAGCAGCCCGGACTACCAAGAGACCCAGTACTTC.

CDR3 nucleotides: TGCAGTGCGACCTACAGGCCCAATCAGCCCCAGCATTTT. Translation gives CSATYRPNQPQHF. The V gene is TRBV20-1, the J gene TRBJ1-5, with D perhaps TRBD1 (5 bases). Trimming took 6 bases from V and 3 from J, leaving 12 bases between them. This CDR3 has 13 amino acids. Germline-derived CDR1 and CDR2 are DFQATT and SNEGSKA (reference sequence).

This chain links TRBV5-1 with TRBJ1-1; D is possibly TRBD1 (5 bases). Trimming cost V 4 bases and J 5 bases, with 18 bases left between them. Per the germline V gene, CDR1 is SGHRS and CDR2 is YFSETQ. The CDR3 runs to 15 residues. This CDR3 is CASSAIQERSTEAFF. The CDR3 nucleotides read TGCGCCAGCAGCGCAATACAGGAGAGGAGTACTGAAGCTTTCTTT. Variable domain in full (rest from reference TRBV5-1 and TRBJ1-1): KAGVTQTPRYLIKTRGQQVTLSCSPISGHRSVSWYQQTPGQGLQFLFEYFSETQRNKGNFPGRFSGRQFSNSRSEMNVSTLELGDSALYLCASSAIQERSTEAFFGQGTRLTVV.

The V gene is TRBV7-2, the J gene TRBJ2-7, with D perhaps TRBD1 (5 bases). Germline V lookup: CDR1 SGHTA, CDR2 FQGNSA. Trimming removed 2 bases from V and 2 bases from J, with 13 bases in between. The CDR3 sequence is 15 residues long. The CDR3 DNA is TGTGCCAGCAGCTTACAGGGTGTGGCCACCTACGAGCAGTACTTC. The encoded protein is CASSLQGVATYEQYF.

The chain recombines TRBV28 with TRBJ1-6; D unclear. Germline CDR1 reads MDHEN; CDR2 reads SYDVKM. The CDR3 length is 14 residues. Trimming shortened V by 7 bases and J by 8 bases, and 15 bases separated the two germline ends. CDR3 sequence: CASTPPGEDSPLHF. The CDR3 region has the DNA TGTGCCAGCACCCCCCCCGGGGAAGATTCACCCCTCCACTTT.

The CDR3 spells CSANPQATHGYTF. Written as DNA, the CDR3 is TGCAGTGCTAATCCCCAGGCGACTCATGGCTACACCTTC. V usage is TRBV20-1 and J usage is TRBJ1-2, with D uncertain. Trimming took 4 bases from V and 6 from J, leaving 15 bases between them. This CDR3 contains 13 residues. Germline V gives CDR1 DFQATT, CDR2 SNEGSKA (reference sequence).

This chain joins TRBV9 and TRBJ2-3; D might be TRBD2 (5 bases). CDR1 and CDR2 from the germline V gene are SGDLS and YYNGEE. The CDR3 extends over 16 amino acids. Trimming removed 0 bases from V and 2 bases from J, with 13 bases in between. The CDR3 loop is CASSVDPSSLTDTQYF. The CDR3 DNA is TGTGCCAGCAGCGTAGACCCTAGCAGCCTCACAGATACGCAGTATTTT.

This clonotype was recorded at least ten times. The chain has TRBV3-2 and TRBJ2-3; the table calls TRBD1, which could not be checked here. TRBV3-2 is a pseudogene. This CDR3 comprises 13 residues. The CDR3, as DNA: TGTGCCATCGGGGCCTTAAACACAGATACGCAGTATTTT. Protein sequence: CAIGALNTDTQYF.

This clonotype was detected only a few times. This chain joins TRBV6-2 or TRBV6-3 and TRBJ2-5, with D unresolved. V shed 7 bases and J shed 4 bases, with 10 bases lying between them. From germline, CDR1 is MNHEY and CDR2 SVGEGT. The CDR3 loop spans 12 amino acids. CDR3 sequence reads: CASKNSGETQYF. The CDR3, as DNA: TGTGCCAGCAAAAATTCCGGAGAGACCCAGTACTTC.

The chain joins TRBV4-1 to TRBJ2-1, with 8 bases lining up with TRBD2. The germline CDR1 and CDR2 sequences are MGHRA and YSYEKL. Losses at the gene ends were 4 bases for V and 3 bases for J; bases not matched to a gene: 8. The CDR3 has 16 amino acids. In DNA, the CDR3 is TGCGCCAGCAGCCGCTTAACTAGCGGCTTCTACAATGAGCAGTTCTTC. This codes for CASSRLTSGFYNEQFF.